This T cell receptor beta chain was obtained from a study of long-term antiretroviral therapy in people with HIV. Every specimen provided roughly 0.9-10 million cryopreserved PBMC before DNA extraction took place. The assay, immunoSEQ v3.0, was run at survey level. Measured with immunoSEQ multiplex PCR; TCRdb has only the in-frame clones, and not every one. The sample records about 28,000 clones, 93% being singletons. The V gene lost 5 bases and the J gene lost 1 base, with 10 bases spanning the gap. Per the germline V gene, CDR1 is SGHTA and CDR2 is FQGTGA. The CDR3 has 14 amino acids. The receptor was derived from a man between 40 and 49 years old with HIV. Sample: unsorted PBMCs, taken 6.2 years after starting antiretroviral therapy. The chain employs TRBV7-3 and TRBJ2-3; perhaps TRBD1 as D (6 bases). CDR3 amino acids: CASSLQGGTDTQYF. CDR3 nucleotide sequence: TGTGCCAGCAGCCTACAGGGAGGCACAGATACGCAGTATTTT.